Presented here are 4 T cell receptor beta chains from one specimen sequenced in a study of cytomegalovirus exposure and HLA in healthy donors. Both 60 Vbeta primers and 13 Jbeta primers went into the PCR. Using immunoSEQ multiplex PCR, the repertoire was profiled, and TCRdb retains in-frame clones only, with some absent. The sample contains 110,000 to 150,000 clones, around 75% of which appear only once. Sequenced input: PBMCs. These receptors originate from a man between 60 and 75 years old in good health and CMV-seronegative.

This clone was detected a few times. The rearrangement joins TRBV5-4 to TRBJ2-5; 7 nucleotides line up with TRBD1. The CDR3 has 14 amino acids. Germline V gene data show CDR1 as SGHNT and CDR2 as YYREEE (reference sequence). Trimming cost V 3 bases and J 4 bases; bases outside gene matches: 6. The CDR3: CASSSETGRETQYF. The CDR3 coding sequence is TGTGCCAGCAGCTCGGAGACAGGGAGAGAGACCCAGTACTTC.

The gene calls are TRBV28 and TRBJ2-7; D call uncertain. Germline CDR1 is MDHEN and CDR2 is SYDVKM. V was trimmed by 5 bases and J by 4 bases, leaving 18 bases between them. This CDR3 has 15 amino acids. The CDR3 coding sequence is TGTGCCAGCAGTCCCGACTTGGCTCCCGGGTACGAGCAGTACTTC. Protein product: CASSPDLAPGYEQYF.

The V call is TRBV28, the J call TRBJ2-1; a possible D gene is TRBD1 (5 bases). CDR3 length: 12 amino acids. Trimming left V 2 bases short and J 6 bases short, with 5 bases between. In germline, CDR1 is MDHEN, CDR2 SYDVKM. Here the CDR3 DNA reads TGTGCCAGCAGTTTAAGGGGCAATGAGCAGTTCTTC. It specifies CASSLRGNEQFF.

V usage is TRBV28 and J usage is TRBJ2-5; TRBD2 agrees at 7 bases. J gave up 2 bases and V 3 bases, and 6 bases lay outside the gene matches. The CDR3 extends over 15 amino acids. Germline V gives CDR1 MDHEN, CDR2 SYDVKM. This CDR3 reads CASSFPASGQETQYF. As DNA, the CDR3 is TGTGCCAGCAGTTTCCCTGCTAGCGGTCAAGAGACCCAGTACTTC.